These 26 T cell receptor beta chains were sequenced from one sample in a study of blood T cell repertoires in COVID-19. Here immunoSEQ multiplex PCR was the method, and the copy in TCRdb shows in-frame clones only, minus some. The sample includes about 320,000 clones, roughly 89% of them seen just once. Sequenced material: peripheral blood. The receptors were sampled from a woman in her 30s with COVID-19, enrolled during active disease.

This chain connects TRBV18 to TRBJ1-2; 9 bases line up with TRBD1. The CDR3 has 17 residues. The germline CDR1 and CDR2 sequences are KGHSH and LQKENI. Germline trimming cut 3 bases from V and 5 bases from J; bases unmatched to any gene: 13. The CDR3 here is CASSPSELMTGGYGYTF. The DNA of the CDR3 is TGTGCCAGCTCACCTTCAGAACTAATGACAGGGGGGTATGGCTACACCTTC. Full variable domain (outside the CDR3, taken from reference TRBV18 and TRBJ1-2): NAGVMQNPRHLVRRRGQEARLRCSPMKGHSHVYWYRQLPEEGLKFMVYLQKENIIDESGMPKERFSAEFPKEGPSILRIQQVVRGDSAAYFCASSPSELMTGGYGYTFGSGTRLTVV.

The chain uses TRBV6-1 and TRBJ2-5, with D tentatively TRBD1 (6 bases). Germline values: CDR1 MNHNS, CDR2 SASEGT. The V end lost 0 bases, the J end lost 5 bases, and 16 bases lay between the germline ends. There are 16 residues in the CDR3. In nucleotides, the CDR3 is TGTGCCAGCAGTGAAGCGCTTCCAGCCAGGGGTGAGACCCAGTACTTC. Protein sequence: CASSEALPARGETQYF.

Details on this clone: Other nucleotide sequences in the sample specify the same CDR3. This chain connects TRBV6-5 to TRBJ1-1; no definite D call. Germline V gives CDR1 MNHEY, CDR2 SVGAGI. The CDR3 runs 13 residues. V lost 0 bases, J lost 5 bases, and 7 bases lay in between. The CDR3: CASSYSYSTEAFF. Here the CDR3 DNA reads TGTGCCAGCAGTTACTCGTACTCGACTGAAGCTTTCTTT.

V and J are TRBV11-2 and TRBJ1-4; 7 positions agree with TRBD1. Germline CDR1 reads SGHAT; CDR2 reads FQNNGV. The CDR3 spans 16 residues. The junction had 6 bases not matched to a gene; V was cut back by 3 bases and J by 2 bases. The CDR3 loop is CASSFGGQATNEKLFF. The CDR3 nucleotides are TGTGCCAGCAGCTTCGGAGGACAGGCGACTAATGAAAAACTGTTTTTT.

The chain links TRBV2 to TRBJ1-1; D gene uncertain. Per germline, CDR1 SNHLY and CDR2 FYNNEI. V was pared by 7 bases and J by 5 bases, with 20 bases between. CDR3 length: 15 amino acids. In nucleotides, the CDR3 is TGTGCCAGCATCTCTATGACGCGGCGAGGAACTGAAGCTTTCTTT. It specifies CASISMTRRGTEAFF.

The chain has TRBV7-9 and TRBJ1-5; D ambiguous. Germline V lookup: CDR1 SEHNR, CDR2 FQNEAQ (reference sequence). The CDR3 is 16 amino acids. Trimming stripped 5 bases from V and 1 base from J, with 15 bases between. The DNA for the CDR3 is TGTGCCAGCAGCCTGGCGGGCGGCGGGAGCAATCAGCCCCAGCATTTT. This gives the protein CASSLAGGGSNQPQHF.

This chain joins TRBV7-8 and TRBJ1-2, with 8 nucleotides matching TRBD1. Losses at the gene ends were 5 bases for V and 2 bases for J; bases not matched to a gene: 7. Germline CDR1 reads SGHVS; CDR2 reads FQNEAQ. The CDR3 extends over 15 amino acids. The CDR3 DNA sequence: TGTGCCAGCAGCCCTACGGACAGGGCCAACTATGGCTACACCTTC. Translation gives CASSPTDRANYGYTF.

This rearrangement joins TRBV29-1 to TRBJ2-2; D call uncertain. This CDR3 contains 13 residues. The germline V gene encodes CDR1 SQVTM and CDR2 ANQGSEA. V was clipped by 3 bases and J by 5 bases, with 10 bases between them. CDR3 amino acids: CSVDVFTTGELFF. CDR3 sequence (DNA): TGCAGCGTTGATGTTTTTACTACCGGGGAGCTGTTTTTT.

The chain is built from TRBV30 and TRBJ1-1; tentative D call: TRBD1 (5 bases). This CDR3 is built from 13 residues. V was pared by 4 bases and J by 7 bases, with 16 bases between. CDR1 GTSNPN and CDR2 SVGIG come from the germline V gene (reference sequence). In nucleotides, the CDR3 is TGTGCCTGGATGGGGGGATCCGGGGGTGAAGCTTTCTTT. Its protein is CAWMGGSGGEAFF.

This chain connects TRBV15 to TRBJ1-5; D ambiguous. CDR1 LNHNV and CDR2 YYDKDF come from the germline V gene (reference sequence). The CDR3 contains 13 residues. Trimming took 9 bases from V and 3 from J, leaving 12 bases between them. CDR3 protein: CATTPTDNQPQHF. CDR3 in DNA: TGTGCCACGACACCAACGGACAATCAGCCCCAGCATTTT.

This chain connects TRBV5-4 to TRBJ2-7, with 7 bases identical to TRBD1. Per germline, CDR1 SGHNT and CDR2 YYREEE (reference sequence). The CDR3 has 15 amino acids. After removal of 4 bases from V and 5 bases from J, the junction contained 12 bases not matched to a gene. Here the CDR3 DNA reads TGTGCCAGCAGCCGAACAGGGGCGCCTGGAAACGAGCAGTACTTC. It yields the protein CASSRTGAPGNEQYF.

CDR3 residues: CASRPPGQEGNEQFF. DNA for the CDR3: TGTGCCAGCAGACCCCCGGGACAAGAAGGTAATGAGCAGTTCTTC. The chain combines TRBV6-6 with TRBJ2-1; perhaps TRBD1 as D (6 bases). The CDR3 has 15 amino acids. Trimming left V 6 bases short and J 7 bases short, with 19 bases between. Germline lookup yields CDR1 MNHNY and CDR2 SVGAGI (reference sequence).

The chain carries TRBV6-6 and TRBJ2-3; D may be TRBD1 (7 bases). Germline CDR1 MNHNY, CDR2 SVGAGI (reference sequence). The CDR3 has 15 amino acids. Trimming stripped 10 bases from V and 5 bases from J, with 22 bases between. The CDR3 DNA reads TGTGCCACCTCGAGCTGGAGGGGGCAGGGAGATACGCAGTATTTT. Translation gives CATSSWRGQGDTQYF.

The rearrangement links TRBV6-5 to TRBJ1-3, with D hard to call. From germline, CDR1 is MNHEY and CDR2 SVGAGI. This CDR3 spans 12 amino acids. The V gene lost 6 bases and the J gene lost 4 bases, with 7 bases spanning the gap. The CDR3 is CASRSPGNTIYF. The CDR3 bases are TGTGCCAGCAGATCCCCGGGAAACACCATATATTTT.

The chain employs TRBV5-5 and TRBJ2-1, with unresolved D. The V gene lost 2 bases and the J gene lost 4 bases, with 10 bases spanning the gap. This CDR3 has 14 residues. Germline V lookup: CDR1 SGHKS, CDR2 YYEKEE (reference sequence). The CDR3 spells CASSLTLVYNEQFF. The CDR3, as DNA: TGTGCCAGCAGCTTAACTCTCGTATACAATGAGCAGTTCTTC.

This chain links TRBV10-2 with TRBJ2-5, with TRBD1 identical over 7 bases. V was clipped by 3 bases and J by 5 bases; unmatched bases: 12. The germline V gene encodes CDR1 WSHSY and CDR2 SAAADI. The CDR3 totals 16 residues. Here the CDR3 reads CASSDPGTDARETQYF. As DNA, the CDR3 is TGCGCCAGCAGTGACCCCGGGACAGACGCGAGGGAGACCCAGTACTTC.

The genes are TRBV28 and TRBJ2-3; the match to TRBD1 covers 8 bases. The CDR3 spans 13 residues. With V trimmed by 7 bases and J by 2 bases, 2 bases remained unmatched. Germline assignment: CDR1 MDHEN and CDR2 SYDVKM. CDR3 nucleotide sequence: TGTGCCAGCAACAGGGGGTTCACAGATACGCAGTATTTT. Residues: CASNRGFTDTQYF.

As DNA, the CDR3 is TGTGCCAGCAGTCCGGGCGGGGAGCTGTTTTTT. Residues: CASSPGGELFF. The V call is TRBV28, the J call TRBJ2-2; D remains ambiguous. Germline CDR1 is MDHEN and CDR2 is SYDVKM. Trimming pared 5 bases from V and 7 bases from J, leaving 5 bases between. The CDR3 consists of 11 residues. The full variable domain, with the rest looked up from reference TRBV28 and TRBJ2-2, is DVKVTQSSRYLVKRTGEKVFLECVQDMDHENMFWYRQDPGLGLRLIYFSYDVKMKEKGDIPEGYSVSREKKERFSLILESASTNQTSMYLCASSPGGELFFGEGSRLTVL.

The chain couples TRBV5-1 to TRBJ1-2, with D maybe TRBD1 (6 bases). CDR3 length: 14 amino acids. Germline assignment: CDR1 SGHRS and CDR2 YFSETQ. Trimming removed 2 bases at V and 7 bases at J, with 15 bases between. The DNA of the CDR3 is TGCGCCAGCAGCTTTACAGGGCTCAGGGCTGGCTACACCTTC. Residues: CASSFTGLRAGYTF. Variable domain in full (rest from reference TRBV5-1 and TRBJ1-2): KAGVTQTPRYLIKTRGQQVTLSCSPISGHRSVSWYQQTPGQGLQFLFEYFSETQRNKGNFPGRFSGRQFSNSRSEMNVSTLELGDSALYLCASSFTGLRAGYTFGSGTRLTVV.

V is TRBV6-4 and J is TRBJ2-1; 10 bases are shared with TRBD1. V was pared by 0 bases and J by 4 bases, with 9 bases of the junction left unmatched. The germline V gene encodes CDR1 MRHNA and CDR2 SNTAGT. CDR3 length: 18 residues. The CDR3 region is CASSDSSSDRGGYNEQFF. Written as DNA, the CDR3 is TGTGCCAGCAGTGACTCGAGTTCGGACAGGGGGGGGTACAATGAGCAGTTCTTC.

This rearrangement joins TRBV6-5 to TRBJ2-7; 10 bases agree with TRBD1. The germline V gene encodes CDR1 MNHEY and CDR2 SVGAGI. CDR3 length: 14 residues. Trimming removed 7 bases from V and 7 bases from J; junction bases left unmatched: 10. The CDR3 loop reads CASKQDRGIYEQYF. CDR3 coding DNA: TGTGCCAGCAAACAGGACAGGGGGATTTATGAGCAGTACTTC.

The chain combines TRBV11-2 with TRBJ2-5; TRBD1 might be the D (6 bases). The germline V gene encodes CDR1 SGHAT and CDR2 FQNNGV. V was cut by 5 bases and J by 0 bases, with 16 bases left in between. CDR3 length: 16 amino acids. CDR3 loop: CASSPGAGTHQETQYF. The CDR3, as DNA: TGTGCCAGCAGCCCAGGGGCCGGGACACACCAAGAGACCCAGTACTTC.

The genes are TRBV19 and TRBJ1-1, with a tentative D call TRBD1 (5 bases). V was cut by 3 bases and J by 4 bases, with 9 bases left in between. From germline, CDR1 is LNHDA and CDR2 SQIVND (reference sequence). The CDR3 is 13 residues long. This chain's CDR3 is CASSMGEGTEAFF. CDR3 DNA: TGTGCCAGTAGTATGGGGGAGGGCACTGAAGCTTTCTTT.

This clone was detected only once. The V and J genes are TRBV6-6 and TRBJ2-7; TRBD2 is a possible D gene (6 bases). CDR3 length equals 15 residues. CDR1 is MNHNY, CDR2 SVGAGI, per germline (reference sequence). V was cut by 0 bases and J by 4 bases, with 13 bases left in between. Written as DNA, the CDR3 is TGTGCCAGCAGTTACTCGTCGGGGGTCGGGTACGAGCAGTACTTC. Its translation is CASSYSSGVGYEQYF.

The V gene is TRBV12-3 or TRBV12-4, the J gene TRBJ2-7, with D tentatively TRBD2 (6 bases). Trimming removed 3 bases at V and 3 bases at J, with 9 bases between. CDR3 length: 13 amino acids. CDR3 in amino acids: CASSLRRGYEQYF. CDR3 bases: TGTGCCAGCAGTTTGAGGAGGGGCTACGAGCAGTACTTC.

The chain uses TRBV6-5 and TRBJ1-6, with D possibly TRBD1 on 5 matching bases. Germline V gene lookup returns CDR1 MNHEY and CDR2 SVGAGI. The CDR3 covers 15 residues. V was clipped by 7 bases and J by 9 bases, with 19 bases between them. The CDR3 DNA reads TGTGCCAGCAAGGAGGGGCGGGTTGGCAGTTCACCCCTCCACTTT. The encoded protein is CASKEGRVGSSPLHF.